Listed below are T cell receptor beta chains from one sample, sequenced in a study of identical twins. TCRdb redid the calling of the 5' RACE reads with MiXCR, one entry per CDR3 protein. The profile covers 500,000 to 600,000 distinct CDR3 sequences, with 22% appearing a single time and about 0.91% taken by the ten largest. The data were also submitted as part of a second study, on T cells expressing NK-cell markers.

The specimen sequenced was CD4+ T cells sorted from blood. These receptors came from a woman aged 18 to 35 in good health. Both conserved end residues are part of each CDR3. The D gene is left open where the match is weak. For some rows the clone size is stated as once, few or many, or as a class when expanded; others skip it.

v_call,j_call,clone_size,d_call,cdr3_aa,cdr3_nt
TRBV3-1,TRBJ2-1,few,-,CASSQIRVSYNEQFF,TGTGCCAGCAGCCAGATCAGGGTCTCCTACAATGAGCAGTTCTTC
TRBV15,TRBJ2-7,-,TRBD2,CATSSGLAGGGEQYF,TGTGCCACCAGCAGCGGACTAGCGGGGGGGGGCGAGCAGTACTTC
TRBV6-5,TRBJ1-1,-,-,CASSNLGGNTEAFF,TGTGCCAGCAGTAACCTGGGGGGGAACACTGAAGCTTTCTTT
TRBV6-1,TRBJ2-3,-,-,CASVEYRTQYF,TGTGCCAGCGTAGAATACCGTACGCAGTATTTT
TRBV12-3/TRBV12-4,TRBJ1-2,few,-,CASSFRQIDGYTF,TGTGCCAGCAGTTTCAGGCAAATCGATGGCTACACCTTC
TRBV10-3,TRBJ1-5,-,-,CAISESAGQPQHF,TGTGCCATCAGTGAGTCGGCGGGGCAGCCCCAGCATTTT
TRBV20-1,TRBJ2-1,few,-,CSAYPLKSPYNEQFF,TGCAGTGCTTACCCCCTAAAGAGTCCCTACAATGAGCAGTTCTTC
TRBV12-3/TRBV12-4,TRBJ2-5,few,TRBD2,CASGRREGGETQYF,TGTGCCAGCGGTCGCCGGGAGGGAGGGGAGACCCAGTACTTC
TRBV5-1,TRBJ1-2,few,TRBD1,CASSTGTGDAGYTF,TGCGCCAGCAGCACCGGGACAGGGGATGCCGGCTACACCTTC
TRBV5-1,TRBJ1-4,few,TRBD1,CASSSGQGRNEKLFF,TGCGCCAGCAGCTCGGGACAGGGAAGAAATGAAAAACTGTTTTTT
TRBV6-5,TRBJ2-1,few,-,CASSYSISASAYNEQFF,TGTGCCAGCAGTTACTCGATATCGGCTAGCGCATACAATGAGCAGTTCTTC
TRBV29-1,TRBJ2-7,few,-,CSASTQEGSSYEQYF,TGCAGCGCTTCAACCCAGGAGGGAAGCTCCTACGAGCAGTACTTC
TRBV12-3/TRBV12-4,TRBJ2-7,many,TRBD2,CASKLAGGHEQYF,TGTGCCAGCAAACTAGCGGGAGGGCACGAGCAGTACTTC
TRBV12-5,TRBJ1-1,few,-,CASGPNLNTEAFF,TGTGCTAGTGGTCCAAACCTGAACACTGAAGCTTTCTTT
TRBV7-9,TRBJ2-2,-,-,CASSLAKGTTGELFF,TGTGCCAGCAGCTTAGCAAAGGGCACCACCGGGGAGCTGTTTTTT
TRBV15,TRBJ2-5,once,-,CATSREMEGGETQYF,TGTGCCACCAGCAGAGAGATGGAAGGGGGAGAGACCCAGTACTTC
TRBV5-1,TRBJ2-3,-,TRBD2,CASRPRLAVGGITDTQYF,TGCGCCAGCAGGCCTAGACTAGCGGTGGGGGGGATCACAGATACGCAGTATTTT
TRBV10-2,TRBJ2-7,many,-,CASTWGDEQYF,TGCGCCAGCACCTGGGGAGACGAGCAGTACTTC
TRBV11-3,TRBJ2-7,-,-,CASSLLGGATYEQYF,TGTGCCAGCAGCTTATTGGGGGGGGCCACCTACGAGCAGTACTTC
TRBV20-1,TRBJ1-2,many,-,CSASEGANYGYTF,TGCAGTGCTAGTGAGGGGGCTAACTATGGCTACACCTTC
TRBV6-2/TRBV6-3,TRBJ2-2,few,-,CASSYSRGDTGELFF,TGTGCCAGCAGTTACTCGAGAGGCGACACCGGGGAGCTGTTTTTT
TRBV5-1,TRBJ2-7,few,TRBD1,CASSLGDSTYEQYF,TGCGCCAGCAGCTTGGGGGACAGCACCTACGAGCAGTACTTC
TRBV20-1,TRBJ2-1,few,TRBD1,CSASRDSIYNEQFF,TGCAGTGCTAGCCGGGACAGCATATACAATGAGCAGTTCTTC
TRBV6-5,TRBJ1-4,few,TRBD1,CASSYSGGTGGEKLFF,TGTGCCAGCAGTTACTCGGGGGGGACAGGGGGTGAAAAACTGTTTTTT
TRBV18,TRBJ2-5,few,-,CASSPLGTRETQYF,TGTGCCAGCTCCCCCTTGGGGACGCGAGAGACCCAGTACTTC
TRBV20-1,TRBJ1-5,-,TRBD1,CSATDRNQPQHF,TGCAGTGCCACGGACAGGAATCAGCCCCAGCATTTT
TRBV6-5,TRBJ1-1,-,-,CASSYSRDGTKAFF,TGTGCCAGCAGTTACTCGAGAGACGGGACTAAAGCTTTCTTT
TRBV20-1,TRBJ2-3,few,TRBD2,CSARDWRGGGFTDTQYF,TGCAGTGCTAGAGATTGGCGGGGGGGCGGTTTCACCGATACGCAGTATTTT
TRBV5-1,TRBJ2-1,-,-,CASSLGGGDFNEQFF,TGCGCCAGCAGCTTGGGGGGGGGCGACTTCAATGAGCAGTTCTTC
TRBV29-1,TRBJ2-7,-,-,CSVVVEYEQYF,TGCAGCGTTGTGGTGGAATACGAGCAGTACTTC
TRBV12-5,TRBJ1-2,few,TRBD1,CASGLTGGAGYTF,TGTGCTAGTGGTTTGACAGGGGGAGCTGGCTACACCTTC
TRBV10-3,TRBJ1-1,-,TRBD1,CAIRGQGDAFF,TGTGCCATCAGGGGACAGGGGGACGCTTTCTTT
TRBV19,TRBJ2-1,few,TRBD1,CASSGGTGYNEQFF,TGTGCCAGTAGTGGCGGGACAGGTTACAATGAGCAGTTCTTC
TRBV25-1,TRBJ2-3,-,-,CASSIGTDTQYF,TGTGCCAGCAGTATAGGGACAGATACGCAGTATTTT
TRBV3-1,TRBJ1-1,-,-,CASSRRNILEAFF,TGTGCCAGCAGCAGGAGGAACATACTTGAAGCTTTCTTT
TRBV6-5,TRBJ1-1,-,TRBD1,CASSSRQGSTEAFF,TGTGCCAGCAGTAGTCGACAGGGGTCCACTGAAGCTTTCTTT
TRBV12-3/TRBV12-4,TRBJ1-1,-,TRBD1,CASRLGQLRAFF,TGTGCCAGCAGGTTGGGACAGTTGAGAGCTTTCTTT
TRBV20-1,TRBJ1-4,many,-,CSAGGGAGDEKLFF,TGCAGTGCGGGCGGCGGGGCCGGGGATGAAAAACTGTTTTTT
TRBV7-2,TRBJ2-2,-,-,CASSFTGVGWAGELFF,TGTGCCAGCAGCTTCACCGGGGTTGGTTGGGCCGGGGAGCTGTTTTTT
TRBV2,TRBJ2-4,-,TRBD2,CASSKPSGTSGRGAIAKNIQYF,TGTGCCAGCAGTAAACCATCCGGGACTAGCGGGAGAGGGGCGATAGCCAAAAACATTCAGTACTTC
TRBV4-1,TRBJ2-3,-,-,CASSQHGGGGTDTQYF,TGCGCCAGCAGCCAACATGGGGGCGGGGGCACAGATACGCAGTATTTT
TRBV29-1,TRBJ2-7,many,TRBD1,CSVVPQGKSYEQYF,TGCAGCGTTGTACCACAGGGGAAGAGCTACGAGCAGTACTTC
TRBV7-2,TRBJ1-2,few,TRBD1,CASSPDGQGHGYTF,TGTGCCAGCAGCCCAGACGGACAGGGGCATGGCTACACCTTC
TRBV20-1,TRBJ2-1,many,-,CSAMLAQRPYNEQFF,TGCAGTGCTATGCTAGCGCAAAGGCCCTACAATGAGCAGTTCTTC
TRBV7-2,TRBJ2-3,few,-,CASSQSVSSRDTQYF,TGTGCCAGCAGCCAAAGCGTCTCGAGTCGGGATACGCAGTATTTT
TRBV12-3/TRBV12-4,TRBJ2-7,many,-,CASRGRSYEQYF,TGTGCCAGCAGGGGGAGGAGCTACGAGCAGTACTTC
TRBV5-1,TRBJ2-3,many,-,CASSLGRSTDTQYF,TGTGCCAGCAGCTTAGGACGCAGCACAGATACGCAGTATTTT
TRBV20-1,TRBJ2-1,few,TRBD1,CSASLGTGREQFF,TGCAGTGCTAGCCTTGGGACAGGGAGGGAGCAGTTCTTC
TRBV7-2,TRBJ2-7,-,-,CASSLTTTHEQYF,TGTGCCAGCAGCTTAACGACAACACACGAGCAGTACTTC
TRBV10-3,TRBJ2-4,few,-,CASSIAAKNIQYF,TGTGCCAGCTCCATTGCGGCCAAAAACATTCAGTACTTC
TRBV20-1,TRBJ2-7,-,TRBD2,CSASLGTRGYEQYF,TGCAGTGCTAGTCTCGGGACTAGGGGCTACGAGCAGTACTTC
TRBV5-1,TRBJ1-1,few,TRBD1,CASSSSGQGATEAFF,TGCGCCAGCAGCTCATCTGGACAGGGGGCTACTGAAGCTTTCTTT
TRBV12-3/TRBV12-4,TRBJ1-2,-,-,CASTLKRAGTSYGYTF,TGTGCCAGCACCTTAAAAAGGGCAGGTACTTCTTATGGCTACACCTTC
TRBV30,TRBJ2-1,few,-,CAWSVRSDHEQFF,TGTGCCTGGAGTGTAAGGAGTGATCATGAGCAGTTCTTC
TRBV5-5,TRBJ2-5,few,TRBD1,CASSPTGVEETQYF,TGTGCCAGCAGCCCCACAGGGGTCGAGGAGACCCAGTACTTC
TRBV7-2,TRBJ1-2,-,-,CASSPVGRVLPQGYTF,TGTGCCAGCAGCCCCGTGGGGAGGGTGCTCCCTCAAGGCTACACCTTC
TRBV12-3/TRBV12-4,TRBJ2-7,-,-,CASSHSGGYEQYF,TGTGCCAGCAGTCACTCTGGAGGCTACGAGCAGTACTTC